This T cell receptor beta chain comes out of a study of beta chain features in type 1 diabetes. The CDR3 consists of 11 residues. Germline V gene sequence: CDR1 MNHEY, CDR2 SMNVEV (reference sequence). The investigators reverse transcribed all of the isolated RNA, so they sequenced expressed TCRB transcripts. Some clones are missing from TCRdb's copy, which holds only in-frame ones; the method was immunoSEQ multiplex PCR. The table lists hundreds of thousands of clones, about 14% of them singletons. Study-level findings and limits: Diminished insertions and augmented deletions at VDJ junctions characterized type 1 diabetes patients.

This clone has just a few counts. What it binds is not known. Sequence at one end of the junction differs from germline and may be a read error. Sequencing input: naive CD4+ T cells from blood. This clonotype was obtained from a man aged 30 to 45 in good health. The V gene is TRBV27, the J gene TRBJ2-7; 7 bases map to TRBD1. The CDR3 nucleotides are TGTGCCAGCTTTTGGTCAAGACAGGGACCCTTC. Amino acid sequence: CASFWSRQGPF.